These T cell receptor beta chains were read from a single sample in a study of cytomegalovirus exposure and HLA in healthy donors. Data came from immunoSEQ multiplex PCR; TCRdb stores just in-frame clones and leaves some out. This table has 90,000 or so clones, 65% to 80% appearing once. The specimen was PBMCs. The receptor set was obtained from a man aged 55 to 70 in good health and CMV-seronegative. Both conserved end residues are part of each CDR3. A D gene is named only where the DNA matches it firmly. Rows may omit the clone size; those that give it use once, few, many or a size class.

TRBD1,TRBV27,TRBJ1-6,NA,TGTGCCAGCAGTCCCGCCGACAGGGGGAATTCACCCCTCCACTTT,CASSPADRGNSPLHF
TRBD2,TRBV10-3,TRBJ2-3,once,TGTGCCATCAGTGAAGGGACTAGCGGGGGGAATACGCAGTATTTT,CAISEGTSGGNTQYF
TRBD2,TRBV10-3,TRBJ2-7,few,TGTGCCATCAGCTCCGGGACTAGCGGTTACTACGAGCAGTACTTC,CAISSGTSGYYEQYF
NA,TRBV29-1,TRBJ1-2,NA,TGCAGCGTTGAAGATCAGCGCGGTCGGGGTGGCTACACCTTC,CSVEDQRGRGGYTF
NA,TRBV9,TRBJ2-6,few,TGTGCCAGCACCCCTCTAACGGGGGCCAACGTCCTGACTTTC,CASTPLTGANVLTF
NA,TRBV30,TRBJ1-1,NA,TGTGCCTGGAGTCGGGGGGCTGAAGCTTTCTTT,CAWSRGAEAFF
NA,TRBV6-1,TRBJ1-2,NA,TGTGCCAGCAGTGAAGCCGGTGGAGGGGCCGGGTATGGCTACACCTTC,CASSEAGGGAGYGYTF
NA,TRBV7-9,TRBJ1-3,NA,TGTGCCAGCAGCTTTCAGGGTATCACTGGAAACACCATATATTTT,CASSFQGITGNTIYF
NA,TRBV5-1,TRBJ2-7,NA,TGCGCCAGCAGCTTAATCCCCCGCTACGAGCAGTACTTC,CASSLIPRYEQYF
NA,TRBV5-6,TRBJ2-4,NA,TGTGCCAGCAGCCCGGCGGTATCGGGTCGTCGAAACATTCAGTACTTC,CASSPAVSGRRNIQYF
TRBD1,TRBV7-8,TRBJ1-1,NA,TGTGCCAGCAGTTTAACCAGGGGGCTGGAGTACACTGAAGCTTTCTTT,CASSLTRGLEYTEAFF
NA,TRBV7-3,TRBJ2-2,NA,TGTGCCAGCAGCCCACATGTCGACACCGGGGAGCTGTTTTTT,CASSPHVDTGELFF
NA,TRBV4-1,TRBJ2-3,NA,TGCGCCAGCAGCCAACTGAACGGGGGTGGTACAGATACGCAGTATTTT,CASSQLNGGGTDTQYF
NA,TRBV25-1,TRBJ1-1,NA,TGTGCCAGCAGTGATTGGGGGGGGAACACTGAAGCTTTCTTT,CASSDWGGNTEAFF
NA,TRBV6-5,TRBJ2-1,many,TGTGCCAGCAGTTACGCGGCCACTAGGTCTGAGCAGTTCTTC,CASSYAATRSEQFF
NA,TRBV6-1,TRBJ1-1,NA,TGTGCCAGCAGTGGGGGGGTACGGGACACTGAAGCTTTCTTT,CASSGGVRDTEAFF
TRBD2,TRBV15,TRBJ2-3,NA,TGTGCCACCAGCAGAGAGGGGGTTGGCGGGGGGGAAACAGATACGCAGTATTTT,CATSREGVGGGETDTQYF
TRBD2,TRBV7-3,TRBJ2-1,NA,TGTGCCAGCGGAGCGGGGGGGCCTTGGAACAATGAGCAGTTCTTC,CASGAGGPWNNEQFF
NA,TRBV5-5,TRBJ1-5,NA,TGTGCCAGCAGCTTGTACGGCGGGCAGTCCAATCAGCCCCAGCATTTT,CASSLYGGQSNQPQHF
TRBD2,TRBV7-3,TRBJ2-3,NA,TGTGCCAGCAGCCCCGCCCGGGGGGAGACAGATACGCAGTATTTT,CASSPARGETDTQYF
NA,TRBV7-9,TRBJ1-4,NA,TGTGCCAGCAGCTTAGGGGACTCCGACCCCCGGGTAGAAAAACTGTTTTTT,CASSLGDSDPRVEKLFF
TRBD1,TRBV29-1,TRBJ1-1,NA,TGCAGCGCTCGACAGGGATTGAACACTGAAGCTTTCTTT,CSARQGLNTEAFF
NA,TRBV7-3,TRBJ2-2,NA,TGTGCCAGCACTCACGGTGGGGGCTACACCGGGGAGCTGTTTTTT,CASTHGGGYTGELFF
TRBD1,TRBV27,TRBJ1-1,once,TGTGCCAGCAGTTCGACAGGGGGCTGGACTGAAGCTTTCTTT,CASSSTGGWTEAFF